This TCR beta chain is from a study of beta chain features in type 1 diabetes. Of note for this clone: Its antigen is still unknown.

This CDR3 has 14 amino acids. Looked up from germline, CDR1 is SGHTA and CDR2 is FQGNSA. Trimming removed 1 base at V and 4 bases at J, with 11 bases between. Expressed TCRB transcripts were sequenced, since all the RNA that had been isolated was reverse transcribed. Profiling relied on immunoSEQ multiplex PCR, and the TCRdb table lists in-frame clones only, not all of them. There are about 15,000 clones in the sample; approximately 69% occur only once, and roughly 0.5% lies in the top ten. Study conclusions and caveats: The study found moderately but significantly shorter TCRB CDR3s in all four CD4+ subsets of Type 1 diabetes patients. Fewer junction insertions and more nucleotide deletions appeared in type 1 diabetes patients.

The sequenced material came from stem cell memory CD4+ T cells from blood. The chain carries TRBV7-2 and TRBJ2-7; D possibly corresponds to TRBD2 (5 bases). This TCR derives from a woman aged 18-29 years with type 1 diabetes. The CDR3 bases are TGTGCCAGCAGCTTAGTGGCGGGCTCATACGAGCAGTACTTC. Translating gives CASSLVAGSYEQYF.